This T cell receptor beta chain was profiled in a study of T cell responses to AZD1222 COVID-19 vaccine. This clone is a singleton in its sample. Antigen unknown. This CDR3 is built from 15 residues. Trimming stripped 4 bases from V and 3 bases from J, with 16 bases between. Germline loops: CDR1 MGHRA, CDR2 YSYEKL. Notes on the study in general: Spike was spanned by vaccine-associated CD4 TCRs, with dominance at 160-218 and 743-854. Baseline serostatus was positive in only six AZD1222 recipients.

TCRdb's table, derived via immunoSEQ multiplex PCR, lists solely in-frame clones and lacks some. The table includes some 130,000 clones, over 90% detected once. The sample here was peripheral blood, taken on day 0 of AZD1222 vaccination. The V call is TRBV4-1, the J call TRBJ2-7; TRBD1 might be the D (6 bases). The origin of this receptor is an adult in good health. CDR3 loop: CASSLLWGHLYEQYF. In DNA form, the CDR3 reads TGCGCCAGCAGCCTCTTATGGGGGCATCTCTACGAGCAGTACTTC.